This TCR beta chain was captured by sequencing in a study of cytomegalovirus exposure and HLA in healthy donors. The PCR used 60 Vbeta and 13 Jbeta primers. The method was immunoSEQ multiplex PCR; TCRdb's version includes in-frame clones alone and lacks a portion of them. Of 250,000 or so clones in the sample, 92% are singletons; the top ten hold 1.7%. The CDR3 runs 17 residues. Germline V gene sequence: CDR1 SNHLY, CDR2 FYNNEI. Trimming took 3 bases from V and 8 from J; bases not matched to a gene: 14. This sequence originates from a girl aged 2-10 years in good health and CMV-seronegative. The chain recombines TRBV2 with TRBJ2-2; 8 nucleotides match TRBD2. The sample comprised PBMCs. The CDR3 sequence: CASSDPVGRGKRGELFF. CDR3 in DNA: TGTGCCAGCAGTGACCCGGTCGGGAGGGGGAAAAGGGGGGAGCTGTTTTTT.